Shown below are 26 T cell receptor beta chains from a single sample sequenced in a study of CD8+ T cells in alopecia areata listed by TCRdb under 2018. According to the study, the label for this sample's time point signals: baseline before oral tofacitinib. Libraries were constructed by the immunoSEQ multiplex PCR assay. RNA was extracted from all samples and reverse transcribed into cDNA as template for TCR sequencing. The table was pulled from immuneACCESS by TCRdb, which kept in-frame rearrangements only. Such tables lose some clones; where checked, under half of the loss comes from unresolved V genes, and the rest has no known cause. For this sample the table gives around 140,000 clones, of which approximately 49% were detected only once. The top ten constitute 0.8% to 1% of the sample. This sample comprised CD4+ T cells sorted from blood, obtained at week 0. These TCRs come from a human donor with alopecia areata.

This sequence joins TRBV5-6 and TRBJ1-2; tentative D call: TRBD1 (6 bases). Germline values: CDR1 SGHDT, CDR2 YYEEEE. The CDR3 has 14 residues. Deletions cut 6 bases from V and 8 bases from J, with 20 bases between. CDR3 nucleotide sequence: TGTGCCAGCACCTTTGGGAGGGGGAGAGGAGGCTACACCTTC. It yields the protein CASTFGRGRGGYTF.

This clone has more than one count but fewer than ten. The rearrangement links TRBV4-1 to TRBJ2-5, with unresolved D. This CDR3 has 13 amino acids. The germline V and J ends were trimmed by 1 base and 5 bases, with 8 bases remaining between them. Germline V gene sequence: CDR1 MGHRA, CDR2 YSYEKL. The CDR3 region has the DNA TGCGCCAGCAGCCAAGGTGTGGGGGAGACCCAGTACTTC. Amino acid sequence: CASSQGVGETQYF.

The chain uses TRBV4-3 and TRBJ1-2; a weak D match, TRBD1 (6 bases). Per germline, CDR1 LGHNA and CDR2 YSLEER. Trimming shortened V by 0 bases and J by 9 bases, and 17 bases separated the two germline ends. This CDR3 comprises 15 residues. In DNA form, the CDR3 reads TGCGCCAGCAGCCAAGAGATCGTGGAGGGGGGGAGCTACACCTTC. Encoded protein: CASSQEIVEGGSYTF.

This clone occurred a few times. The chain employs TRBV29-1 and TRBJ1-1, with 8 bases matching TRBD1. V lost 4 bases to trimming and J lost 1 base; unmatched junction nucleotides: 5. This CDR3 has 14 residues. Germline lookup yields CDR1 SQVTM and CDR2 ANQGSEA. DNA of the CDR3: TGCAGCGTTGTCCCGGGGACAGGGAACACTGAAGCTTTCTTT. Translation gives CSVVPGTGNTEAFF.

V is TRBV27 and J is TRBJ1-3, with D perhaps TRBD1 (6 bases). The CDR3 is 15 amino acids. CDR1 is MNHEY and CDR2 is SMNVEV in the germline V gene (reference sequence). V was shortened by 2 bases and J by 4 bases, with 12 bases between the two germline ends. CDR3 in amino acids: CASSLLGGRGNTIYF. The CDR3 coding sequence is TGTGCCAGCAGTTTACTTGGGGGCAGAGGAAACACCATATATTTT.

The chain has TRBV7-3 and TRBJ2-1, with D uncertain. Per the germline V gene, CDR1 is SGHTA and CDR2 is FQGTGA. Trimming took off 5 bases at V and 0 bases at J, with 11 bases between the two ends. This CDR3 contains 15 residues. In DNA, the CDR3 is TGTGCCAGCAGCCCCATGCGAGCCTCCTACAATGAGCAGTTCTTC. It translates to CASSPMRASYNEQFF.

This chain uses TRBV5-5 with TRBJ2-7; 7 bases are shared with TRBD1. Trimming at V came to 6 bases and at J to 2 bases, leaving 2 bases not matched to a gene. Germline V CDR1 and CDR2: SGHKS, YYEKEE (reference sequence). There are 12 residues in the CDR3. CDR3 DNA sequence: TGTGCCAGCACGGACAGGACCTACGAGCAGTACTTC. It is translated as CASTDRTYEQYF.

The CDR3 is CASSRTPGPALEQYF. CDR3 DNA sequence: TGTGCCAGCTCACGAACTCCGGGGCCGGCACTCGAGCAGTACTTC. J is TRBJ2-7 and V is TRBV18; D tentatively reads TRBD1 or TRBD2 (5 bases each). This CDR3 region has 15 residues. The germline V gene has CDR1 KGHSH and CDR2 LQKENI. The germline V and J ends were trimmed by 4 bases and 6 bases, with 19 bases remaining between them.

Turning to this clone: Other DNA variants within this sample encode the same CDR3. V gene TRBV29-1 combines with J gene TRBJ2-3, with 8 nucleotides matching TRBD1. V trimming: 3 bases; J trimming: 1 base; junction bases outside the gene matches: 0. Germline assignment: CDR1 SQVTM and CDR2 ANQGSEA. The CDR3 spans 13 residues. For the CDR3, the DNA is TGCAGCGTTGAGGGACAGGGCACAGATACGCAGTATTTT. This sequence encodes CSVEGQGTDTQYF.

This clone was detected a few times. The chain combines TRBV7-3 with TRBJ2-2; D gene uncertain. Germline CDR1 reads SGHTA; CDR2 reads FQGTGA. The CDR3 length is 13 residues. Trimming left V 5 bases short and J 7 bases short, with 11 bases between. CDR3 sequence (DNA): TGTGCCAGCAGCCCAAGACCGGGCGGGGAGCTGTTTTTT. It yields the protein CASSPRPGGELFF.

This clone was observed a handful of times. Written as DNA, the CDR3 is TGCGCCAGCAGGACTCCAGGGAGAAGGGGAAACACCATATATTTT. This gives the protein CASRTPGRRGNTIYF. This chain joins TRBV23-1 and TRBJ1-3; a weak D match, TRBD1 (5 bases). TRBV23-1 is identified as an open reading frame with a role that is uncertain. V shed 6 bases and J shed 4 bases, with 16 bases lying between them. This CDR3 has 15 amino acids.

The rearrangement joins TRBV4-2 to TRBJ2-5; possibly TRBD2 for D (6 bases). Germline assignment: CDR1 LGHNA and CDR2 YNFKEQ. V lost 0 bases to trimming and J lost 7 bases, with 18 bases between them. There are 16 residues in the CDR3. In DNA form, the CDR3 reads TGTGCCAGCAGCCAAGACGCGGGGTCTGGGCATCGGACCCAGTACTTC. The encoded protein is CASSQDAGSGHRTQYF.

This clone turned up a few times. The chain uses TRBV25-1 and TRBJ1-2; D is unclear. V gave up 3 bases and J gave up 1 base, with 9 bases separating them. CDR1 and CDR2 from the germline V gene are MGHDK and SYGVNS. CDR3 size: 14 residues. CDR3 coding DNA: TGTGCCAGCAGTGAGCCAGGCAATAACTATGGCTACACCTTC. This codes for CASSEPGNNYGYTF.

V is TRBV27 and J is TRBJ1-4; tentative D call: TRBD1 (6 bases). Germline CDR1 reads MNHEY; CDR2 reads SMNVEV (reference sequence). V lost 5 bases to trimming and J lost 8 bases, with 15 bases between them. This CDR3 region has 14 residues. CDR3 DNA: TGTGCCAGCAGTGGAGGGACAAGGGGAGAAAAACTGTTTTTT. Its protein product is CASSGGTRGEKLFF.

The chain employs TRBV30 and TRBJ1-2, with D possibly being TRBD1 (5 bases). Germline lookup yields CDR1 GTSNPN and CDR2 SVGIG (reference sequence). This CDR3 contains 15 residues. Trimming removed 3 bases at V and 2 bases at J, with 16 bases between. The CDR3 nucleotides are TGTGCCTGGAGGAGGGGCGCAGGTGTAAACTATGGCTACACCTTC. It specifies CAWRRGAGVNYGYTF.

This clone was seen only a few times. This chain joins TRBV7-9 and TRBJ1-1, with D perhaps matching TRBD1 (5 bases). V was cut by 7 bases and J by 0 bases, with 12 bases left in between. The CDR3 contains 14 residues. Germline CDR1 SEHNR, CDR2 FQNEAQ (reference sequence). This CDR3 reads CASIPGGLNTEAFF. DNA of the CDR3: TGTGCCAGCATTCCGGGGGGACTGAACACTGAAGCTTTCTTT. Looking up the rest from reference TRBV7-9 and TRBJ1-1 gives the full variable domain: DTGVSQNPRHKITKRGQNVTFRCDPISEHNRLYWYRQTLGQGPEFLTYFQNEAQLEKSRLLSDRFSAERPKGSFSTLEIQRTEQGDSAMYLCASIPGGLNTEAFFGQGTRLTVV.

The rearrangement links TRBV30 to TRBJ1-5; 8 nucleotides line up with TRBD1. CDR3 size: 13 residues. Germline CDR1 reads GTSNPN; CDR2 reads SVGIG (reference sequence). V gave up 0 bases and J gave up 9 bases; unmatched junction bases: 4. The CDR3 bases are TGTGCCTGGAGTGTACAGGGGGACGGGCCCCAGCATTTT. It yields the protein CAWSVQGDGPQHF.

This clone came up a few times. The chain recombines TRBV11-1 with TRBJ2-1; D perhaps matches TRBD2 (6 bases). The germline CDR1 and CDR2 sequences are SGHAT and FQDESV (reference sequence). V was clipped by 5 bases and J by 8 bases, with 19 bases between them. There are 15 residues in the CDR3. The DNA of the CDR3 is TGTGCCAGCAGCCAAGAGGGAGGTCGAGGTGATGAGCAGTTCTTC. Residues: CASSQEGGRGDEQFF.

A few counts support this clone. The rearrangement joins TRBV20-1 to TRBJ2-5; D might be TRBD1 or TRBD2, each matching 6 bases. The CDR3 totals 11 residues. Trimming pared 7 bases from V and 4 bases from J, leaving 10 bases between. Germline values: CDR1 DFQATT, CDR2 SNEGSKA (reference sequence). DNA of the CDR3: TGCAGTGTCAGGGGAGGAGAGACCCAGTACTTC. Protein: CSVRGGETQYF.

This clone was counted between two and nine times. For the CDR3, the DNA is TGTGCCAGCAGCCTCGCACCCGGGCAGAACACTGAAGCTTTCTTT. As protein: CASSLAPGQNTEAFF. The chain is built from TRBV14 and TRBJ1-1; no reliable D call. The CDR3 totals 15 residues. The germline V gene encodes CDR1 SGHDN and CDR2 FVKESK. V shed 4 bases and J shed 1 base, with 13 bases lying between them.

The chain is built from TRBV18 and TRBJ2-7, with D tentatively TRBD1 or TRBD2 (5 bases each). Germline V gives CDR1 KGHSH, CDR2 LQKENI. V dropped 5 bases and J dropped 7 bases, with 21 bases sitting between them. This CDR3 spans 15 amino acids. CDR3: CASSFRDPGIGEQYF. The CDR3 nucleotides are TGTGCCAGCTCATTTCGGGACCCGGGGATCGGGGAGCAGTACTTC. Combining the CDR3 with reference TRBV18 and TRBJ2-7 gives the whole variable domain NAGVMQNPRHLVRRRGQEARLRCSPMKGHSHVYWYRQLPEEGLKFMVYLQKENIIDESGMPKERFSAEFPKEGPSILRIQQVVRGDSAAYFCASSFRDPGIGEQYFGPGTRLTVT.

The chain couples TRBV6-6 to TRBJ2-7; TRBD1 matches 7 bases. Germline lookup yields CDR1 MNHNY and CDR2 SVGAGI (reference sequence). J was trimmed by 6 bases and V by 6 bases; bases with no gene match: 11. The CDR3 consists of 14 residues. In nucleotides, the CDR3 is TGTGCCAGCAGCATGACAGGGCGGTTAGGCGAGCAGTACTTC. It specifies CASSMTGRLGEQYF.

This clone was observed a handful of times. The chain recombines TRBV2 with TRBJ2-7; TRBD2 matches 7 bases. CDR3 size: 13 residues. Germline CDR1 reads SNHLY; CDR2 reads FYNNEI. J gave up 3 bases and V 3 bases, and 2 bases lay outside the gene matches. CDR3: CASSESGNYEQYF. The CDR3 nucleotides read TGTGCCAGCAGTGAGAGCGGGAACTACGAGCAGTACTTC.

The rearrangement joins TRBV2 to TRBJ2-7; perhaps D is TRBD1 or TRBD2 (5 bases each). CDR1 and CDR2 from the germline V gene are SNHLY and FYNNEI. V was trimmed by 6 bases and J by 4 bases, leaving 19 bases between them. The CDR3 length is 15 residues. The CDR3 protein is CASRIGDLPIYEQYF. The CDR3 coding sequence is TGTGCCAGCAGGATAGGGGACCTCCCCATATACGAGCAGTACTTC. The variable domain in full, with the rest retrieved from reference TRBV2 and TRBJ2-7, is EPEVTQTPSHQVTQMGQEVILRCVPISNHLYFYWYRQILGQKVEFLVSFYNNEISEKSEIFDDQFSVERPDGSNFTLKIRSTKLEDSAMYFCASRIGDLPIYEQYFGPGTRLTVT.

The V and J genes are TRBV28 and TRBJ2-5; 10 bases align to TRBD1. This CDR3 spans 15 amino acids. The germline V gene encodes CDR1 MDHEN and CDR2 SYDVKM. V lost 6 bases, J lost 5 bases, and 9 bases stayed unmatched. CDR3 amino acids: CASRPRDRGGETQYF. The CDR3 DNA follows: TGTGCCAGCAGACCTAGGGACAGGGGAGGGGAGACCCAGTACTTC.

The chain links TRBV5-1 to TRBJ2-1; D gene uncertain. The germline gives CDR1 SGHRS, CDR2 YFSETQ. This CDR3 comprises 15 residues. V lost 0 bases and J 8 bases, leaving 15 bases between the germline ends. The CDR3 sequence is CASSLDLSGFYEQFF. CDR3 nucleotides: TGCGCCAGCAGCTTGGACCTCTCAGGCTTCTATGAGCAGTTCTTC.